This T cell receptor beta chain was sequenced during a study of cytomegalovirus exposure and HLA in healthy donors. Germline CDR1 SEHNR, CDR2 FQNEAQ (reference sequence). This CDR3 region has 17 residues. The V and J ends lost 2 bases and 0 bases respectively, with 16 bases between them. As concerns this clone: Its antigen remains unknown.

Study results and limitations: Analyzed later, most CMV-associated TCR beta chains appeared HLA-restricted. Earlier analysis yielded a pattern in which most TCR beta V segments were productive about 90% or about 30% of the time. Specific recognition of CMV antigens was confirmed in vitro for a few chains (all CMV-associated).

Amplification used 60 Vbeta primers and 13 Jbeta primers. Only in-frame clones appear in the TCRdb table, and some are missing; sequencing was by immunoSEQ multiplex PCR. The data hold under 200,000 clones, with around 79% observed a single time. The TCR was taken from a male donor in good health and CMV-seropositive. Sequencing was done on a sample of PBMCs. The chain employs TRBV7-9 and TRBJ1-2; tentatively, D is TRBD1 (5 bases). CDR3 residues: CASSLRTREEANYGYTF. CDR3 in DNA: TGTGCCAGCAGCTTACGGACCAGGGAGGAGGCTAACTATGGCTACACCTTC.